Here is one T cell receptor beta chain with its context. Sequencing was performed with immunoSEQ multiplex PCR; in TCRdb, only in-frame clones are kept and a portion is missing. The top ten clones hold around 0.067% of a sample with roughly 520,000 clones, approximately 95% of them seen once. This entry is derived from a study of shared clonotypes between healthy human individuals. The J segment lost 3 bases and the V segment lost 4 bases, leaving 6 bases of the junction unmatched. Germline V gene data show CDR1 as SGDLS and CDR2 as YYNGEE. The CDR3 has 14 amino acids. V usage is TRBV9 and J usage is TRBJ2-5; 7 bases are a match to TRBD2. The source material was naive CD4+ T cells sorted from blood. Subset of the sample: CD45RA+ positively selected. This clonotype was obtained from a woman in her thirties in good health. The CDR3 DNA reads TGTGCCAGCAGCCCCGGGAGGAGGGAAGAGACCCAGTACTTC. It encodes CASSPGRREETQYF.